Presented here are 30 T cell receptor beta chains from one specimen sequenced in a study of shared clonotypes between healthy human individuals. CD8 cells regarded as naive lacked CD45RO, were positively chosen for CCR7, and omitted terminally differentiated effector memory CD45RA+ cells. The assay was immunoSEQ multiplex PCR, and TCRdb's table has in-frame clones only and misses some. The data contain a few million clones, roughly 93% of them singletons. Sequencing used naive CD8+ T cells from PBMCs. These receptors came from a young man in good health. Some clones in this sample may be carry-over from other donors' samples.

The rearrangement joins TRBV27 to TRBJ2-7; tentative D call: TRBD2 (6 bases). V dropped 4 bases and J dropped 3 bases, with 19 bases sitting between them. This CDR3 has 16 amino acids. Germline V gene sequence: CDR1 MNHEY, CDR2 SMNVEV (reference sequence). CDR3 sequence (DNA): TGTGCCAGCAGTTCCCCCGGAGGGAAACGGCTCTACGAGCAGTACTTC. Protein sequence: CASSSPGGKRLYEQYF.

CDR3 loop: CASSFWGMNTEAFF. The CDR3, as DNA: TGTGCCAGCAGTTTTTGGGGGATGAACACTGAAGCTTTCTTT. The chain has TRBV28 and TRBJ1-1, with a tentative D call TRBD1 (5 bases). The germline gives CDR1 MDHEN, CDR2 SYDVKM. The CDR3 runs to 14 residues. Trimming stripped 3 bases from V and 0 bases from J, with 8 bases between.

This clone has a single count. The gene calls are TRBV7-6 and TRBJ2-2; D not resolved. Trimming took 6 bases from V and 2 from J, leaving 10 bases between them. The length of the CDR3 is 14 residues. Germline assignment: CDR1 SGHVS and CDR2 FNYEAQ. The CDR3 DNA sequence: TGTGCCAGCAGATATTCCCGCAACACCGGGGAGCTGTTTTTT. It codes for CASRYSRNTGELFF.

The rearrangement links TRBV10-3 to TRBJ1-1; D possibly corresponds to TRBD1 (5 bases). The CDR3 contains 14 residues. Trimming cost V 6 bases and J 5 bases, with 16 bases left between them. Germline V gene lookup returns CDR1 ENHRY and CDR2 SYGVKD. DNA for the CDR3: TGTGCCATCAGCCTAAGTGAGGGGTTAACTGAAGCTTTCTTT. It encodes CAISLSEGLTEAFF.

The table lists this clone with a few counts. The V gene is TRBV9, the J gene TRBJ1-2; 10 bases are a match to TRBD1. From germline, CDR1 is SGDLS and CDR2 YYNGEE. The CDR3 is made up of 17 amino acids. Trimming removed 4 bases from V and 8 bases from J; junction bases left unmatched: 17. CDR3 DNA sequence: TGTGCCAGCAGCCTAAGACCAGTCACCGGGACAGGGGACGGCTACACCTTC. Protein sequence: CASSLRPVTGTGDGYTF.

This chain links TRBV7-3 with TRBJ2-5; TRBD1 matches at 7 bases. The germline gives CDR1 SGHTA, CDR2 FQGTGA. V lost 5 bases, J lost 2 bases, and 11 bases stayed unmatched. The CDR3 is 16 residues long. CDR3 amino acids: CASSPYPGTDQETQYF. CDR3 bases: TGTGCCAGCAGCCCATATCCCGGGACAGATCAAGAGACCCAGTACTTC.

The CDR3 is CASRGPNPEQYF. CDR3 DNA sequence: TGTGCCAGCAGAGGACCCAACCCCGAGCAGTACTTC. The chain couples TRBV2 to TRBJ2-7; D is unresolved. Trimming shortened V by 6 bases and J by 6 bases, and 12 bases separated the two germline ends. The CDR3 spans 12 residues. Germline assignment: CDR1 SNHLY and CDR2 FYNNEI.

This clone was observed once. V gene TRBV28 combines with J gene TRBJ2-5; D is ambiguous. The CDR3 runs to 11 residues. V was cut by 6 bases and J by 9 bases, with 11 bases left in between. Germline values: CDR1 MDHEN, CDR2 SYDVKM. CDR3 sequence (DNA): TGTGCCAGCAGCCTTGGTAAACCCCAGTACTTC. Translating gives CASSLGKPQYF.

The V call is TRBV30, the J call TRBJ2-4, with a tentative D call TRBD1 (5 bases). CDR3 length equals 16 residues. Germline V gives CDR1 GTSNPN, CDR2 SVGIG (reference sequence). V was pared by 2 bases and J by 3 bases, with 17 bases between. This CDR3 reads CAWSLQGRFDKNIQYF. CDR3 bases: TGTGCCTGGAGTCTCCAGGGTAGGTTTGACAAAAACATTCAGTACTTC.

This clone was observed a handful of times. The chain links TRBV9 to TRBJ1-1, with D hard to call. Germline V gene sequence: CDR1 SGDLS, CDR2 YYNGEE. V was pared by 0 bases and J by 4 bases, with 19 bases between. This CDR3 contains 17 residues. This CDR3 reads CASSVDGTVGLSTEAFF. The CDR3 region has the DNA TGTGCCAGCAGCGTAGATGGTACAGTCGGGTTGAGCACTGAAGCTTTCTTT.

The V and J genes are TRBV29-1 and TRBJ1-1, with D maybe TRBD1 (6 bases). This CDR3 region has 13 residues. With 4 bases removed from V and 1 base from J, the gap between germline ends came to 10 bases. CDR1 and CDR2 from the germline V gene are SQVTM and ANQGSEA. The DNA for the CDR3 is TGCAGCGTTGCCTGGGGGGCGAACACTGAAGCTTTCTTT. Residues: CSVAWGANTEAFF. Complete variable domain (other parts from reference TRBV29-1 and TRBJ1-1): SAVISQKPSRDICQRGTSLTIQCQVDSQVTMMFWYRQQPGQSLTLIATANQGSEATYESGFVIDKFPISRPNLTFSTLTVSNMSPEDSSIYLCSVAWGANTEAFFGQGTRLTVV.

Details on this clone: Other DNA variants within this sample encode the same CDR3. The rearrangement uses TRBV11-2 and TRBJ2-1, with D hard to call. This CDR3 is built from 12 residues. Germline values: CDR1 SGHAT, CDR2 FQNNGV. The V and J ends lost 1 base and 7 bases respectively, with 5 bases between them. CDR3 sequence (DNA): TGTGCCAGCAGCTTAGGGCGTAATGAGCAGTTCTTC. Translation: CASSLGRNEQFF.

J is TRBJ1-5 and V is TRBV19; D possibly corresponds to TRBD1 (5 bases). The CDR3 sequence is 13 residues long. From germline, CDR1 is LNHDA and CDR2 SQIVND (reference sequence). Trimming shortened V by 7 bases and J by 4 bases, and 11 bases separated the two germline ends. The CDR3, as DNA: TGTGCCAGTATGGGGGGGGAGAATCAGCCCCAGCATTTT. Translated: CASMGGENQPQHF.

The CDR3 DNA follows: TGTGCCAGCAGTTTTTCTAAAGCGGGAGTGATCGATGAGCAGTTCTTC. Translating gives CASSFSKAGVIDEQFF. V gene TRBV28 combines with J gene TRBJ2-1; 8 nucleotides agree with TRBD2. Looked up from germline, CDR1 is MDHEN and CDR2 is SYDVKM. The CDR3 is 16 residues long. V trimming: 3 bases; J trimming: 8 bases; junction bases outside the gene matches: 12.

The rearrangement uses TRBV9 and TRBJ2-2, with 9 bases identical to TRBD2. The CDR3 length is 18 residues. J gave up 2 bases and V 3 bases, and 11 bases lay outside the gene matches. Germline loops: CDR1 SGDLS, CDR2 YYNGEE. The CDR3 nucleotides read TGTGCCAGCAGCGGGGTAGCGGGAGCCGAACCTAACACCGGGGAGCTGTTTTTT. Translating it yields CASSGVAGAEPNTGELFF.

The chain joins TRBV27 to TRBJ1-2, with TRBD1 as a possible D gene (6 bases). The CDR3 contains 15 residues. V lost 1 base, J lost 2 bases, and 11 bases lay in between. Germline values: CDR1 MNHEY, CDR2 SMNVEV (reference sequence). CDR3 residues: CASSLLGTKNYGYTF. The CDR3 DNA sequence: TGTGCCAGCAGTTTATTAGGGACAAAGAACTATGGCTACACCTTC.

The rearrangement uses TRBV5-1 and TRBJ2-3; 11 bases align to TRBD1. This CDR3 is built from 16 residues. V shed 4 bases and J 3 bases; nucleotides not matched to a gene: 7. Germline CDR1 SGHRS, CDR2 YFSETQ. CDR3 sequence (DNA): TGCGCCAGCAGCCCAGGGACAGGGGGTGAGACAGATACGCAGTATTTT. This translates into CASSPGTGGETDTQYF.

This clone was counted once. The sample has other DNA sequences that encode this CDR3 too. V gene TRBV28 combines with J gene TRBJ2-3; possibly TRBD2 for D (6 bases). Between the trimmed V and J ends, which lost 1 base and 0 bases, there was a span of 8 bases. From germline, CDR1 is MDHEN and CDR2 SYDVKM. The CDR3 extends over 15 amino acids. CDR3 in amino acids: CASSLLSGSTDTQYF. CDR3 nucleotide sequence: TGTGCCAGCAGTTTATTAAGCGGGAGCACAGATACGCAGTATTTT.

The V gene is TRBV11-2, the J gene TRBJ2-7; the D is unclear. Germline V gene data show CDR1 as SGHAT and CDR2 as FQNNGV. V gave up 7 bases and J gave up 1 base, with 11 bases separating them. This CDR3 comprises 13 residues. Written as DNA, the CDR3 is TGTGCCAGCACCCTGACTCCTTCCTACGAGCAGTACTTC. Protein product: CASTLTPSYEQYF.

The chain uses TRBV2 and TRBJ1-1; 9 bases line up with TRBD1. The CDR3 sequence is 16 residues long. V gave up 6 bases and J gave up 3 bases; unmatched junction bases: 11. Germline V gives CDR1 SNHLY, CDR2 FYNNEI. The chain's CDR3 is CASSGAAGTGHTEAFF. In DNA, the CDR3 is TGTGCCAGCAGCGGCGCTGCGGGGACAGGGCACACTGAAGCTTTCTTT.

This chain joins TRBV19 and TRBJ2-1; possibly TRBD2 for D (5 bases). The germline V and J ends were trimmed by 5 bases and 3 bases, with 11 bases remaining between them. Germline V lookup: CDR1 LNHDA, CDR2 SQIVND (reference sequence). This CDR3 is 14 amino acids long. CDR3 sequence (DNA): TGTGCCAGTAGTGCGGACTCAAACTACAATGAGCAGTTCTTC. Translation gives CASSADSNYNEQFF.

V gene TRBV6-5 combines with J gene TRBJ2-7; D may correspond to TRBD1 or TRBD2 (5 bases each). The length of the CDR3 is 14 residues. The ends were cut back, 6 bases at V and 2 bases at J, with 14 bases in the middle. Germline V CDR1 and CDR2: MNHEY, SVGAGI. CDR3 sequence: CASRPPGPTYEQYF. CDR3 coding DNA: TGTGCCAGCAGGCCACCGGGACCTACCTACGAGCAGTACTTC.

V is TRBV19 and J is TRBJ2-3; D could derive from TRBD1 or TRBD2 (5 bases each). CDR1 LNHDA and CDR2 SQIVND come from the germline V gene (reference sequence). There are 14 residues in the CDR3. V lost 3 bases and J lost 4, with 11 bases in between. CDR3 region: CASSIRGQPDTQYF. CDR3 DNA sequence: TGTGCCAGTAGTATCCGGGGCCAGCCAGATACGCAGTATTTT.

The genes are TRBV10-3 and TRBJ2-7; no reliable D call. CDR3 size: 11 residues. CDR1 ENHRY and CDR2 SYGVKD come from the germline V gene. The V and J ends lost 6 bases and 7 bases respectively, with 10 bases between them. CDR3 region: CAIRDLTEQYF. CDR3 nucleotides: TGTGCCATCAGAGATCTAACTGAGCAGTACTTC.

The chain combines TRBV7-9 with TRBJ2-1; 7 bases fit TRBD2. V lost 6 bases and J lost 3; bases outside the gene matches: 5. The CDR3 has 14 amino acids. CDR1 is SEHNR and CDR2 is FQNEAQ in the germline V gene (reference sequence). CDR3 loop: CASRQAGNYNEQFF. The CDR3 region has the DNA TGTGCCAGCAGACAAGCGGGAAACTACAATGAGCAGTTCTTC.

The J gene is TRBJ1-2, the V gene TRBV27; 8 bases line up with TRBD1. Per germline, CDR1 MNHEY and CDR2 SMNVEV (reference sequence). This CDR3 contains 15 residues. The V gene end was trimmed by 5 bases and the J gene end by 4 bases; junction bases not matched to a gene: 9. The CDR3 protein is CASSPRTGTIYGYTF. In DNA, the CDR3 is TGTGCCAGCAGTCCCCGGACAGGGACTATCTATGGCTACACCTTC.

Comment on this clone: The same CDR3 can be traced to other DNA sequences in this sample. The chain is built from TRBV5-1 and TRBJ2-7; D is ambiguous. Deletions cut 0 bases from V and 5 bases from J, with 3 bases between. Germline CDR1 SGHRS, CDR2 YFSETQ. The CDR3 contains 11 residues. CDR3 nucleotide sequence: TGCGCCAGCAGCTTGGCGCACGAGCAGTACTTC. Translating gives CASSLAHEQYF. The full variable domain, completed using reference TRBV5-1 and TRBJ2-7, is KAGVTQTPRYLIKTRGQQVTLSCSPISGHRSVSWYQQTPGQGLQFLFEYFSETQRNKGNFPGRFSGRQFSNSRSEMNVSTLELGDSALYLCASSLAHEQYFGPGTRLTVT.

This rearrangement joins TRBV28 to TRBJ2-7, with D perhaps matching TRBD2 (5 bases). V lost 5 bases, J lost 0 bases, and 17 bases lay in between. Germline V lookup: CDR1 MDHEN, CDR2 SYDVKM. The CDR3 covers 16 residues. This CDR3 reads CASSPRKAVSSYEQYF. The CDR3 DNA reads TGTGCCAGCAGTCCCCGAAAAGCGGTTAGCTCCTACGAGCAGTACTTC.

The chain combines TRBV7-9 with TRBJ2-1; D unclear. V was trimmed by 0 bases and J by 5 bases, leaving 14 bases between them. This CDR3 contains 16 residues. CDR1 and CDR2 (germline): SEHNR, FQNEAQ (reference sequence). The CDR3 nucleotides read TGTGCCAGCAGCTTAGCGGTTTTGTCCTCAAACAATGAGCAGTTCTTC. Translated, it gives CASSLAVLSSNNEQFF.

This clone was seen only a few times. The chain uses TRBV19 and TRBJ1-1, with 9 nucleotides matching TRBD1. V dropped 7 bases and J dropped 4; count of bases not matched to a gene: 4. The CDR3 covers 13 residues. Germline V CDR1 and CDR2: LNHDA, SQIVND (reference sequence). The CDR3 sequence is CASTTGGITEAFF. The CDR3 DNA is TGTGCCAGTACAACAGGGGGCATCACTGAAGCTTTCTTT.